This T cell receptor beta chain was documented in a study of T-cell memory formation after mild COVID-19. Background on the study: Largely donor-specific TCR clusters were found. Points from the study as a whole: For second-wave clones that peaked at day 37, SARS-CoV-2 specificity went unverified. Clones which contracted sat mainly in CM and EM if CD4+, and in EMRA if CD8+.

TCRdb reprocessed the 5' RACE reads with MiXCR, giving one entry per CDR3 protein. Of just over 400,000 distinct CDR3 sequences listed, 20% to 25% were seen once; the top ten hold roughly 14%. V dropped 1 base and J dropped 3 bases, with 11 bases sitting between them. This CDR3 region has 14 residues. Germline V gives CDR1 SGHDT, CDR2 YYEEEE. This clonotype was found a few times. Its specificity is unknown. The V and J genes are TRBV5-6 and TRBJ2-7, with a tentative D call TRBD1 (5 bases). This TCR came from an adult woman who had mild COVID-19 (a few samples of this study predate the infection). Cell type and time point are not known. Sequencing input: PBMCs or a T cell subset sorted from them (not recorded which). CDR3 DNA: TGTGCCAGCAGCTTGATGGGGCACCACTACGAGCAGTACTTC. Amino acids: CASSLMGHHYEQYF.